This entry lists 21 T cell receptor beta chains sequenced from one sample in a study of Ad26.COV2.S vaccination and SARS-CoV-2 variants. Assay: immunoSEQ multiplex PCR; the TCRdb copy retains only in-frame clones and omits some. The sample consists of 320,000 or so clones, about 90% of them appearing once. Specified treatment: 15 to 20 received Ad26.COV2.S at low or high dose, single or two shots; about 5 received placebo; per-sample allocation not given. Sampling occurred on day 63 after the first vaccine or placebo injection. The source was peripheral blood, collected in a trial of Ad26.COV2.S vaccine versus placebo. The receptors shown here come from a person between 18 and 65 years old who received the Ad26.COV2.S COVID-19 vaccine or a placebo.

The V call is TRBV4-3, the J call TRBJ1-2; 7 bases align to TRBD1. Germline V CDR1 and CDR2: LGHNA, YSLEER. The CDR3 loop spans 16 amino acids. J was trimmed by 4 bases and V by 0 bases; bases with no gene match: 8. CDR3 residues: CASSQDWDSTSYGYTF. The DNA of the CDR3 is TGCGCCAGCAGCCAAGATTGGGACAGTACGTCCTATGGCTACACCTTC.

This sequence joins TRBV9 and TRBJ2-1; TRBD2 agrees at 11 bases. CDR3 length: 16 amino acids. J was trimmed by 6 bases and V by 1 base; bases with no gene match: 6. CDR1 is SGDLS and CDR2 is YYNGEE in the germline V gene. In DNA form, the CDR3 reads TGTGCCAGCAGCGTATTTAGCGGGGGGGCCGCCAATGAGCAGTTCTTC. Protein product: CASSVFSGGAANEQFF.

V usage is TRBV25-1 and J usage is TRBJ2-5, with 10 nucleotides matching TRBD2. The CDR3 has 17 residues. Germline loops: CDR1 MGHDK, CDR2 SYGVNS. V dropped 6 bases and J dropped 1; count of bases not matched to a gene: 11. CDR3 sequence: CASRPLSGLASQETQYF. CDR3 coding DNA: TGTGCCAGCAGGCCCCTCTCGGGACTAGCGTCCCAAGAGACCCAGTACTTC.

The V gene is TRBV5-4, the J gene TRBJ2-5; TRBD2 agrees at 7 bases. From germline, CDR1 is SGHNT and CDR2 YYREEE (reference sequence). V shed 5 bases, J shed 5 bases, and the junction held 9 bases outside the gene matches. The CDR3 runs to 14 residues. CDR3 sequence reads: CASSLVGGMETQYF. The DNA for the CDR3 is TGTGCCAGCAGTCTGGTGGGGGGGATGGAGACCCAGTACTTC. Combining the CDR3 with reference TRBV5-4 and TRBJ2-5 gives the whole variable domain ETGVTQSPTHLIKTRGQQVTLRCSSQSGHNTVSWYQQALGQGPQFIFQYYREEENGRGNFPPRFSGLQFPNYSSELNVNALELDDSALYLCASSLVGGMETQYFGPGTRLLVL.

The gene calls are TRBV20-1 and TRBJ1-5; D not certain. This CDR3 is 15 amino acids long. The V gene lost 3 bases and the J gene lost 0 bases, with 12 bases spanning the gap. Germline-derived CDR1 and CDR2 are DFQATT and SNEGSKA (reference sequence). The CDR3 bases are TGCAGTGCTAGTAGGGCCCAATATAGCAATCAGCCCCAGCATTTT. Its protein is CSASRAQYSNQPQHF.

The chain is built from TRBV19 and TRBJ1-2; no firm D call. Germline loops: CDR1 LNHDA, CDR2 SQIVND (reference sequence). This CDR3 contains 15 residues. V lost 1 base and J 3 bases, leaving 12 bases between the germline ends. The CDR3 reads CASSIALGLDYGYTF. CDR3 sequence (DNA): TGTGCCAGTAGTATAGCCTTAGGGTTAGACTATGGCTACACCTTC.

This clone has a handful of counts. V and J are TRBV4-3 and TRBJ1-2; D gene unclear. CDR1 LGHNA and CDR2 YSLEER come from the germline V gene. The V end was cut by 1 base, the J end by 5 bases, with 11 bases between. The CDR3 sequence is 14 residues long. The CDR3: CASSQASAGYGYTF. The CDR3 DNA sequence: TGCGCCAGCAGCCAAGCTTCCGCGGGGTATGGCTACACCTTC.

V gene TRBV10-2 combines with J gene TRBJ2-1, with D perhaps TRBD2 (6 bases). The germline gives CDR1 WSHSY, CDR2 SAAADI. The CDR3 loop spans 14 amino acids. V lost 8 bases and J lost 1, with 12 bases in between. In DNA form, the CDR3 reads TGCGCCAGCGCCAGACTAGTATCCTACAATGAGCAGTTCTTC. Translation: CASARLVSYNEQFF.

The chain links TRBV12-3 or TRBV12-4 to TRBJ1-3, with D hard to call. V was cut by 2 bases and J by 6 bases, with 5 bases left in between. This CDR3 is built from 12 residues. The CDR3 protein is CASSLTENTIYF. CDR3 DNA sequence: TGTGCCAGCAGTTTAACCGAAAACACCATATATTTT.

In the case of this clone: A read error is possible here, since a much larger clone lies one base away. The sample holds other DNA sequences that translate to the same CDR3. V gene TRBV28 combines with J gene TRBJ1-1; D is ambiguous. This CDR3 contains 12 residues. Trimming cost V 6 bases and J 1 base, with 6 bases left between them. Germline CDR1 is MDHEN and CDR2 is SYDVKM. The CDR3 region is CASSSGNTEAFF. CDR3 coding DNA: TGTGCCAGCAGCTCAGGGAACACTGAAGCTTTCTTT.

V and J are TRBV7-6 and TRBJ2-3; possible D gene TRBD1, 5 bases. The CDR3 is made up of 17 amino acids. CDR1 and CDR2 (germline): SGHVS, FNYEAQ. V was cut by 5 bases and J by 3 bases, with 21 bases left in between. In nucleotides, the CDR3 is TGTGCCAGCAGCCCTGGCAGGGTCTTCCCTTATACAGATACGCAGTATTTT. Its protein is CASSPGRVFPYTDTQYF.

This clone has a handful of counts. Other DNA sequences within the sample encode an identical CDR3. V gene TRBV19 combines with J gene TRBJ1-1; TRBD1 is a possible D gene (6 bases). The CDR3 totals 12 residues. V shed 9 bases and J shed 5 bases, with 13 bases lying between them. Germline V CDR1 and CDR2: LNHDA, SQIVND (reference sequence). CDR3 nucleotide sequence: TGTGCCAGCAGGGGACTAGGGACTGAAGCTTTCTTT. It codes for CASRGLGTEAFF.

The rearrangement joins TRBV18 to TRBJ2-2; D is perhaps TRBD2 (5 bases). Germline CDR1 reads KGHSH; CDR2 reads LQKENI. The V and J ends lost 2 bases and 3 bases respectively, with 13 bases between them. The CDR3 runs to 16 residues. The CDR3 sequence: CASSPGGSADTGELFF. The CDR3 bases are TGTGCCAGCTCACCAGGCGGGTCGGCGGACACCGGGGAGCTGTTTTTT.

The genes are TRBV5-8 and TRBJ2-1; D call uncertain. The CDR3 sequence is 15 residues long. Germline V lookup: CDR1 SGHTS, CDR2 YDEGEE. The V and J ends lost 2 bases and 0 bases respectively, with 9 bases between them. The CDR3 reads CASSFQSFSYNEQFF. In nucleotides, the CDR3 is TGTGCCAGCAGCTTTCAAAGCTTCTCCTACAATGAGCAGTTCTTC.

The genes are TRBV15 and TRBJ1-1, with D unclear. The germline CDR1 and CDR2 sequences are LNHNV and YYDKDF (reference sequence). Trimming took off 1 base at V and 0 bases at J, with 9 bases between the two ends. This CDR3 contains 15 residues. This chain's CDR3 is CATSRGSTMNTEAFF. The CDR3 DNA reads as TGTGCCACCAGCAGAGGGTCAACCATGAACACTGAAGCTTTCTTT.

The chain carries TRBV6-4 and TRBJ2-1, with 16 positions matching TRBD2. The CDR3 is 22 residues long. J gave up 3 bases and V 0 bases, and 14 bases lay outside the gene matches. Germline V gene sequence: CDR1 MRHNA, CDR2 SNTAGT. The CDR3 DNA is TGTGCCAGCAGTGACTCCCCTTCCCGAGGGACTAGCGGGGGGGCCTTCTACAATGAGCAGTTCTTC. This encodes CASSDSPSRGTSGGAFYNEQFF.

This clone has only one observation. The chain employs TRBV12-3 or TRBV12-4 and TRBJ2-3; D unclear. The germline V and J ends were trimmed by 3 bases and 5 bases, with 9 bases remaining between them. The CDR3 is 13 residues long. The CDR3 sequence: CASSFPNEDTQYF. CDR3 DNA sequence: TGTGCCAGCAGTTTCCCCAATGAAGATACGCAGTATTTT.

As DNA, the CDR3 is TGTGCCAGCAGCCCTAAGCCCTTCGTTGGGAGCTATGGCTACACCTTC. Translation: CASSPKPFVGSYGYTF. This chain joins TRBV6-2 or TRBV6-3 and TRBJ1-2; D remains ambiguous. Trimming stripped 6 bases from V and 4 bases from J, with 21 bases between. The germline gives CDR1 MNHEY, CDR2 SVGEGT. CDR3 length equals 16 residues.

This chain's CDR3 is CASSVSGGYSPLHF. The CDR3 DNA reads as TGTGCCAGCAGTGTCTCAGGGGGATATTCACCCCTCCACTTT. The rearrangement links TRBV2 to TRBJ1-6; 7 nucleotides align to TRBD1. The CDR3 has 14 amino acids. V shed 4 bases and J 8 bases; nucleotides not matched to a gene: 5. Germline CDR1 is SNHLY and CDR2 is FYNNEI.

This chain links TRBV9 with TRBJ1-3, with TRBD1 matching 11 bases. There are 17 residues in the CDR3. The V gene's germline CDR1 is SGDLS and CDR2 YYNGEE. The V and J ends lost 0 bases and 1 base, in that order; junction bases with no gene match: 3. The CDR3 is CASSVEDRGLSGNTIYF. CDR3 nucleotide sequence: TGTGCCAGCAGCGTAGAGGACAGGGGGCTTTCTGGAAACACCATATATTTT. The whole variable domain, filled in from reference TRBV9 and TRBJ1-3, reads DSGVTQTPKHLITATGQRVTLRCSPRSGDLSVYWYQQSLDQGLQFLIQYYNGEERAKGNILERFSAQQFPDLHSELNLSSLELGDSALYFCASSVEDRGLSGNTIYFGEGSWLTVV.

This CDR3 is CASSLVGTGYNEQFF. As DNA, the CDR3 is TGTGCCAGCAGTTTAGTCGGGACAGGGTACAATGAGCAGTTCTTC. This chain uses TRBV27 with TRBJ2-1, with TRBD1 matching over 9 bases. CDR3 length equals 15 residues. Germline V lookup: CDR1 MNHEY, CDR2 SMNVEV (reference sequence). Trimming removed 2 bases from V and 4 bases from J; junction bases left unmatched: 3.